This TCR beta chain was sequenced for a study of blood T cell repertoires in COVID-19. Study in general: Both acute and convalescent COVID-19 samples were obtained from the United States, Italy and Spain. Nucleic acid was either cDNA or gDNA, and it came from T cells, B-cell-depleted T cells, or PBMCs.

The germline V and J ends were trimmed by 5 bases and 0 bases, with 11 bases remaining between them. The CDR3 runs to 14 residues. CDR1 is MNHGY, CDR2 SAAAGT, per germline. Per the authors' pipeline: Amplification of reference gene primers provided the estimated nucleated cell counts. Only in-frame clones appear in the TCRdb table, and some are missing; sequencing was by immunoSEQ multiplex PCR. The V and J calls and the clone size are those of that table, but D and trimming were determined from the DNA. Of about 150,000 clones in the sample, around 77% are singletons; the top ten hold roughly 8.6%. The receptor comes from a man between 50 and 59 years old with active or convalescent COVID-19. J is TRBJ2-7 and V is TRBV6-8; no clear D gene. Sequenced: peripheral blood. Written as DNA, the CDR3 is TGTGCCAGCAGTCCTCGCTATCGCTCCTACGAGCAGTACTTC. This translates into CASSPRYRSYEQYF.